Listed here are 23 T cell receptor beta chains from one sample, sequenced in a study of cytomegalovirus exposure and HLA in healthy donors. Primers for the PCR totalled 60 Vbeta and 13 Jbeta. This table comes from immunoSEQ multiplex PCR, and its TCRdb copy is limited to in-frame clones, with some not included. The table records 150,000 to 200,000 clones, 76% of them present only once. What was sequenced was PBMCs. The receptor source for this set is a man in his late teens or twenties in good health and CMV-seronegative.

CDR3 residues: CASSIDFRYSNQPQHF. CDR3 nucleotides: TGTGCCAGTAGTATTGACTTCCGCTATAGCAATCAGCCCCAGCATTTT. The chain employs TRBV19 and TRBJ1-5; D remains unclear. The germline V gene encodes CDR1 LNHDA and CDR2 SQIVND (reference sequence). The CDR3 has 16 amino acids. The V and J ends lost 3 bases and 0 bases respectively, with 12 bases between them.

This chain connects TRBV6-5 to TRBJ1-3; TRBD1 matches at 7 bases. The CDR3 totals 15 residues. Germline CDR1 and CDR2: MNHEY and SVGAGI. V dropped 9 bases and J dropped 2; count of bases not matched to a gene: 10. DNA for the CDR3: TGTGCCAGTTATACGACAGGGACTCCTGGAAACACCATATATTTT. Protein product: CASYTTGTPGNTIYF.

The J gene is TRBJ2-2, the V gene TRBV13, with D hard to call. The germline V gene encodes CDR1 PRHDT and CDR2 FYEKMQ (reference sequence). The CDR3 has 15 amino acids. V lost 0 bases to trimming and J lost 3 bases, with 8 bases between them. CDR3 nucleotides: TGTGCCAGCAGCTTAGGCTCAGACTACACCGGGGAGCTGTTTTTT. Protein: CASSLGSDYTGELFF.

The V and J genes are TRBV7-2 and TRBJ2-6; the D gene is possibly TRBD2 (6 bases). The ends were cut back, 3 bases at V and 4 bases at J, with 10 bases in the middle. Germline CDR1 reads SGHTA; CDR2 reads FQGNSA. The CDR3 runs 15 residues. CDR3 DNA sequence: TGTGCCAGCAGCTTTGGGGGGACCGGGGCCAACGTCCTGACTTTC. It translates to CASSFGGTGANVLTF.

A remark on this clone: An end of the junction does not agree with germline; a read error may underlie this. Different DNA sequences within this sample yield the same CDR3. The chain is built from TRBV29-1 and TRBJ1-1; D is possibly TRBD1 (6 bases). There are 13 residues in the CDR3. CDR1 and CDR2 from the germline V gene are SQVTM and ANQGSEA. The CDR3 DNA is TGTAGCGCCGCACAGGGAGTCGGCACTGAAGCTTTCTTT. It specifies CSAAQGVGTEAFF. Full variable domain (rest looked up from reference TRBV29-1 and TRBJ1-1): SAVISQKPSRDICQRGTSLTIQCQVDSQVTMMFWYRQQPGQSLTLIATANQGSEATYESGFVIDKFPISRPNLTFSTLTVSNMSPEDSSIYLCSAAQGVGTEAFFGQGTRLTVV.

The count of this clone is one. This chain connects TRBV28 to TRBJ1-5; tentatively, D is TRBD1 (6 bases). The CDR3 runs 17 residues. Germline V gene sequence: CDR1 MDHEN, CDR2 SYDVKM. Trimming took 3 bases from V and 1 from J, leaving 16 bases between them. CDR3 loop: CASSFGGRLRSNQPQHF. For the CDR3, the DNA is TGTGCCAGCAGTTTCGGGGGGCGGTTGCGAAGCAATCAGCCCCAGCATTTT.

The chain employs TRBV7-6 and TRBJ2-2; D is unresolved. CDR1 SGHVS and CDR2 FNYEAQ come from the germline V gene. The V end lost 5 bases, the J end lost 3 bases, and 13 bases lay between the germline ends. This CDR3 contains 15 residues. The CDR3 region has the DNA TGTGCCAGCAGCCCGATTATCAGCGACACCGGGGAGCTGTTTTTT. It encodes CASSPIISDTGELFF.

The CDR3 coding sequence is TGTGCCAGTAGTAGGACTAGCGGGAGGGCCGCTCAGAATGAGCAGTTCTTC. It is translated as CASSRTSGRAAQNEQFF. The V and J genes are TRBV19 and TRBJ2-1, with TRBD2 matching over 15 bases. V was clipped by 4 bases and J by 7 bases; unmatched bases: 8. Germline loops: CDR1 LNHDA, CDR2 SQIVND (reference sequence). The CDR3 spans 17 residues.

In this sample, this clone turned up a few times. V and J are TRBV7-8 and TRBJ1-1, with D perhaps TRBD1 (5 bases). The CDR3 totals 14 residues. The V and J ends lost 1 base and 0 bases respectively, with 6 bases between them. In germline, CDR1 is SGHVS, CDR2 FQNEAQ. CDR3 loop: CASSLGQMNTEAFF. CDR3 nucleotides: TGTGCCAGCAGCTTAGGACAGATGAACACTGAAGCTTTCTTT.

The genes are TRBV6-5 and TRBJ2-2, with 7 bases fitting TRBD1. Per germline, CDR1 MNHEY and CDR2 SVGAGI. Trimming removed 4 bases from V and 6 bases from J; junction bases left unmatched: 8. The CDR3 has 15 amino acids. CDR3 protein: CASSSAGGNAGELFF. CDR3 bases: TGTGCCAGCAGTTCGGCAGGGGGAAATGCCGGGGAGCTGTTTTTT.

The CDR3 reads CASSPVAGARTDTQYF. DNA for the CDR3: TGTGCCAGCAGCCCGGTGGCGGGGGCGAGGACAGATACGCAGTATTTT. The chain carries TRBV9 and TRBJ2-3; possibly TRBD2 for D (7 bases). Germline CDR1 SGDLS, CDR2 YYNGEE. This CDR3 has 16 amino acids. The ends were cut back, 4 bases at V and 3 bases at J, with 18 bases in the middle.

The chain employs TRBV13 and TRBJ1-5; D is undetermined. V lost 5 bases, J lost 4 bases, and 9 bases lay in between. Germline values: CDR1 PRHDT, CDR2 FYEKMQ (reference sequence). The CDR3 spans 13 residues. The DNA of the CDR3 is TGTGCCAGCAGCGCGGGCAGGAATCAGCCCCAGCATTTT. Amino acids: CASSAGRNQPQHF.

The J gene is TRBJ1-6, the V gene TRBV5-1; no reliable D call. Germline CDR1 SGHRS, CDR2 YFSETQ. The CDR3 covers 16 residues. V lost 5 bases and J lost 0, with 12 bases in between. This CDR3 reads CASSGSGSSYNSPLHF. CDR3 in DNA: TGCGCCAGCAGTGGGTCCGGGAGCTCCTATAATTCACCCCTCCACTTT.

CDR3 sequence (DNA): TGTGCCAGCAGCTGGCCGCAGGCAGATACGCAGTATTTT. This codes for CASSWPQADTQYF. V is TRBV7-9 and J is TRBJ2-3; the D is unclear. This CDR3 contains 13 residues. Germline CDR1 reads SEHNR; CDR2 reads FQNEAQ (reference sequence). Trimming took 4 bases from V and 4 from J, leaving 9 bases between them.

The CDR3, as DNA: TGTGCCAGCAGCTCCCTAACAGAAAACACCGGGGAGCTGTTTTTT. Residues: CASSSLTENTGELFF. The chain combines TRBV7-9 with TRBJ2-2; D is undetermined. V was pared by 4 bases and J by 2 bases, with 11 bases between. Germline V gene lookup returns CDR1 SEHNR and CDR2 FQNEAQ (reference sequence). The CDR3 is 15 amino acids.

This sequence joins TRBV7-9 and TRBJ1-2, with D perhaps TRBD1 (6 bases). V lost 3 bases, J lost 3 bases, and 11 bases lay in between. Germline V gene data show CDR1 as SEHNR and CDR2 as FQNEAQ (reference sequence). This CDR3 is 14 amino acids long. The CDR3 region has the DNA TGTGCCAGCAGCTTGGGACATATCGACTATGGCTACACCTTC. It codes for CASSLGHIDYGYTF.

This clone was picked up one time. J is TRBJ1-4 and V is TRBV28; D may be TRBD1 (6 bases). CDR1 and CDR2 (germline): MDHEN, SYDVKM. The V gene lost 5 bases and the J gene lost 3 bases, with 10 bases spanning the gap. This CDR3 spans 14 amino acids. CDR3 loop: CASSTGRANEKLFF. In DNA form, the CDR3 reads TGTGCCAGCAGTACAGGGAGGGCTAATGAAAAACTGTTTTTT. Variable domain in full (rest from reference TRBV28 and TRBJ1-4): DVKVTQSSRYLVKRTGEKVFLECVQDMDHENMFWYRQDPGLGLRLIYFSYDVKMKEKGDIPEGYSVSREKKERFSLILESASTNQTSMYLCASSTGRANEKLFFGSGTQLSVL.

The CDR3 DNA reads as TGTGCCAGCAGCCCGGGAGGGGGGCTTACTGAAGCTTTCTTT. Residues: CASSPGGGLTEAFF. The chain is built from TRBV5-6 and TRBJ1-1; D perhaps matches TRBD1 (6 bases). Germline V gene lookup returns CDR1 SGHDT and CDR2 YYEEEE. The V and J ends lost 4 bases and 5 bases respectively, with 15 bases between them. The CDR3 runs to 14 residues.

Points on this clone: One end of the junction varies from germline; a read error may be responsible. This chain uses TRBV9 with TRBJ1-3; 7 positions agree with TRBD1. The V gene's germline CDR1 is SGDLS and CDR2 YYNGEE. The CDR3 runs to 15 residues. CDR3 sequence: CASSGQDRAGSTIYF. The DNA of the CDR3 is TGTGCCAGCAGCGGACAAGACAGGGCTGGAAGCACCATATATTTT. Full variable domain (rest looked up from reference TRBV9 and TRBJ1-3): DSGVTQTPKHLITATGQRVTLRCSPRSGDLSVYWYQQSLDQGLQFLIQYYNGEERAKGNILERFSAQQFPDLHSELNLSSLELGDSALYFCASSGQDRAGSTIYFGEGSWLTVV.

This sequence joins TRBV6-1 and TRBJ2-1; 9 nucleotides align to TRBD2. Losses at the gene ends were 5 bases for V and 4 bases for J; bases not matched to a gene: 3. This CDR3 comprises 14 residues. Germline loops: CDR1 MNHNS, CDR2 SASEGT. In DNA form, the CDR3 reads TGTGCCAGCAGTTCGGGACTAGCATACAATGAGCAGTTCTTC. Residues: CASSSGLAYNEQFF.

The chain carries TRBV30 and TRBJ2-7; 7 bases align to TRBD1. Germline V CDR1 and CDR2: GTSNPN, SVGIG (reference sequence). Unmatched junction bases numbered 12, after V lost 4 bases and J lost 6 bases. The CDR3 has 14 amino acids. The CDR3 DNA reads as TGTGCCTGGAACGCCGGGACAGCGATCCGCGAGCAGTACTTC. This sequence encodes CAWNAGTAIREQYF. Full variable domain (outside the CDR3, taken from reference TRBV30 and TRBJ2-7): SQTIHQWPATLVQPVGSPLSLECTVEGTSNPNLYWYRQAAGRGLQLLFYSVGIGQISSEVPQNLSASRPQDRQFILSSKKLLLSDSGFYLCAWNAGTAIREQYFGPGTRLTVT.

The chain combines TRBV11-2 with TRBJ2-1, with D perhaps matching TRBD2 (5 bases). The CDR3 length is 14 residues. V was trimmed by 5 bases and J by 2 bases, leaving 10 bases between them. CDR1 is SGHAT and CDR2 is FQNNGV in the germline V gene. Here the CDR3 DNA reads TGTGCCAGCAGCCTACGGAGGACCTACAATGAGCAGTTCTTC. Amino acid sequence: CASSLRRTYNEQFF.

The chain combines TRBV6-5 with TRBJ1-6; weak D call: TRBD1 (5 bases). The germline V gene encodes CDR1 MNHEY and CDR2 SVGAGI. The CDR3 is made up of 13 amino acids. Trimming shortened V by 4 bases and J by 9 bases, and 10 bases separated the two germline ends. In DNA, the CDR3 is TGTGCCAGCAGTTTCGGGGGAGGTTCACCCCTCCACTTT. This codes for CASSFGGGSPLHF.